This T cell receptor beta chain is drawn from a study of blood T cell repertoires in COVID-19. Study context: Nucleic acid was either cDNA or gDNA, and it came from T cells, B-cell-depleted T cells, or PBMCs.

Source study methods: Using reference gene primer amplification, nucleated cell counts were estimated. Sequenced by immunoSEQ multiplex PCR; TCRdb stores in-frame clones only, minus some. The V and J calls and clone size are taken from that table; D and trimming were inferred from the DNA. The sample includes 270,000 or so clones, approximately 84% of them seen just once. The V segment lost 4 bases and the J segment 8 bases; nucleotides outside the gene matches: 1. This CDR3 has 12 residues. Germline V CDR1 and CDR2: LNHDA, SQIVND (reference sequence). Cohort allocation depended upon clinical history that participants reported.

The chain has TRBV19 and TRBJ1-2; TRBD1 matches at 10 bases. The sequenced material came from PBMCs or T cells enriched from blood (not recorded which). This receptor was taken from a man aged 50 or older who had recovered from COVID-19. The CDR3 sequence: CASSTDRGGYTF. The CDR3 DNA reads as TGTGCCAGTAGTACGGACAGGGGGGGCTACACCTTC.